This record covers a single T cell receptor (beta chain). What it recognizes is unknown. The assay was immunoSEQ multiplex PCR, and TCRdb's table has in-frame clones only and misses some. The data show some 120,000 clones, approximately 86% seen once. This specimen comes from a study of T cell responses to AZD1222 COVID-19 vaccine. About the study: Some second doses came at about 4 weeks and others at about 12 weeks; these were pooled. The study, taken as a whole, reports: Donor demographics were predominantly white British with a female majority; clonal diversity may be underestimated. Close to half of spike-specific TCRs reportedly recognize unmutated variant regions. Spike-spanning, vaccine-associated CD4 TCRs were dominant at 160-218 and 743-854.

The CDR3 is made up of 15 amino acids. Unmatched junction bases numbered 9, after V lost 7 bases and J lost 4 bases. CDR1 is KGHDR and CDR2 is SFDVKD in the germline V gene. Material: peripheral blood, obtained on day 0 of AZD1222 vaccination. The V gene is TRBV24-1, the J gene TRBJ1-5; TRBD1 matches at 7 bases. This receptor was obtained from an adult in good health. CDR3 in amino acids: CATSSTQGINQPQHF. In nucleotides, the CDR3 is TGTGCCACCAGCTCTACACAGGGGATTAATCAGCCCCAGCATTTT.